Below, one TCR beta chain is given with its context. Antigen specificity is unknown. TCR beta VDJ and CDR3 were profiled, and genomic DNA was the template. TCRdb independently ran MiXCR on the reads; one entry per CDR3 protein. The sample lists 40,000 or so distinct CDR3 sequences, 76% seen once, with over 20% in the top ten. The data stem from a study of CD8+CD57+ T cells in acquired aplastic anemia. Overall study: On average, sorted CD4+ and CD8+ cells gave 3.2 ug of DNA. Healthy donors had, on average, roughly 9.9 million reads for their CD4+ cells. Study results and caveats: Patients and controls shared under 35 CD8+ CDR3 sequences, which appeared highly expressed in patients and within their immunodominant clones. For CD8+ Simpson's diversity, patients and controls showed no significant difference.

This TCR came from a human donor in good health, serving as a control. Sequencing was done on a sample of sorted CD4+, CD8+, or CD8+CD57+ T cells (not recorded which) from PBMCs.

The CDR3 reads CASSLWGANVLTF. For the CDR3, the DNA is TGTGCCAGCAGCTTATGGGGGGCCAACGTCCTGACTTTC. The chain joins TRBV7-3 to TRBJ2-6; D not resolved. Deletions cut 2 bases from V and 4 bases from J, with 3 bases between. The CDR3 has 13 residues. Looked up from germline, CDR1 is SGHTA and CDR2 is FQGTGA. The complete variable domain, with remaining parts taken from reference TRBV7-3 and TRBJ2-6, reads GAGVSQTPSNKVTEKGKYVELRCDPISGHTALYWYRQSLGQGPEFLIYFQGTGAADDSGLPNDRFFAVRPEGSVSTLKIQRTERGDSAVYLCASSLWGANVLTFGAGSRLTVL.